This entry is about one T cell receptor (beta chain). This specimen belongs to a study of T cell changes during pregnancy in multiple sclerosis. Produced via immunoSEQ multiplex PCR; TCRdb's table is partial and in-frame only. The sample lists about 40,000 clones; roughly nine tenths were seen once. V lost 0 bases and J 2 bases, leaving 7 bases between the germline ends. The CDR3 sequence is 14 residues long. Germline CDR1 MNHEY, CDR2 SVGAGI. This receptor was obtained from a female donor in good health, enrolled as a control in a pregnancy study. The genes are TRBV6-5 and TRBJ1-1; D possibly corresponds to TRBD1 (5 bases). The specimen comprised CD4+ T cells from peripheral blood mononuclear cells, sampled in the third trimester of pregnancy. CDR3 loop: CASSYSRGNTEAFF. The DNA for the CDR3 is TGTGCCAGCAGTTACTCGCGGGGCAACACTGAAGCTTTCTTT.